Below are 9 T cell receptor beta chains sequenced from a single sample in a study of cytomegalovirus exposure and HLA in healthy donors (dated by TCRdb to about 2017). The library was made by the immunoSEQ multiplex PCR assay. Not all clones reach the TCRdb copy of this immuneACCESS table, which keeps in-frame sequences only. Checked studies attribute under half of the gap to unresolved V genes and leave the rest unexplained. This sample has tens of thousands of clones in its table, and roughly 96% of those were observed once. Of the sample, 2% to 2.5% falls within the top ten clones. The source material was PBMCs. The receptors were sampled from a man aged 18-30 years in good health and CMV-seronegative.

The chain carries TRBV27 and TRBJ2-1, with 8 bases that match TRBD1. Trimming removed 6 bases from V and 7 bases from J; junction bases left unmatched: 5. In germline, CDR1 is MNHEY, CDR2 SMNVEV (reference sequence). The CDR3 consists of 13 residues. CDR3 residues: CASRNQGANEQFF. The CDR3 region has the DNA TGTGCCAGCAGGAACCAGGGGGCGAATGAGCAGTTCTTC.

In the case of this clone: One junction end does not reproduce the germline sequence, and a read error may be involved. The V and J genes are TRBV7-9 and TRBJ1-2, with 10 bases that match TRBD1. Germline V gene lookup returns CDR1 SEHNR and CDR2 FQNEAQ (reference sequence). The length of the CDR3 is 13 residues. Here the CDR3 reads CASSRQGAPGYTF. The CDR3 DNA sequence: TGTGCCAGCAGCCGACAGGGGGCCCCCGGCTATACCTTC. Drawing the rest from reference TRBV7-9 and TRBJ1-2, the complete variable domain is DTGVSQNPRHKITKRGQNVTFRCDPISEHNRLYWYRQTLGQGPEFLTYFQNEAQLEKSRLLSDRFSAERPKGSFSTLEIQRTEQGDSAMYLCASSRQGAPGYTFGSGTRLTVV.

The chain couples TRBV28 to TRBJ2-7; TRBD1 aligns across 9 bases. Germline lookup yields CDR1 MDHEN and CDR2 SYDVKM. With V trimmed by 6 bases and J by 2 bases, 5 bases remained unmatched. The CDR3 runs 14 residues. For the CDR3, the DNA is TGTGCCAGCAGCTCGGGACAGGGCCCCTACGAGCAGTACTTC. Amino acids: CASSSGQGPYEQYF.

The rearrangement uses TRBV2 and TRBJ1-2, with TRBD1 matching 9 bases. With 5 bases clipped from V and 2 bases from J, the junction kept 6 bases outside the gene matches. The CDR3 is 15 amino acids. Germline lookup yields CDR1 SNHLY and CDR2 FYNNEI. The CDR3 nucleotides read TGTGCCAGCAGTCAGGGGACAGGGTCGAACTATGGCTACACCTTC. This gives the protein CASSQGTGSNYGYTF.

This rearrangement joins TRBV19 to TRBJ1-2; 9 nucleotides align to TRBD1. J gave up 5 bases and V 5 bases, and 6 bases lay outside the gene matches. The CDR3 runs 14 residues. The germline V gene has CDR1 LNHDA and CDR2 SQIVND (reference sequence). CDR3 nucleotides: TGTGCCAGTAGTCTACAGGGGGCGTCTTATGGCTACACCTTC. Its protein product is CASSLQGASYGYTF.

This chain links TRBV6-1 with TRBJ1-2, with unresolved D. Germline CDR1 MNHNS, CDR2 SASEGT. This CDR3 contains 15 residues. The V end lost 7 bases, the J end lost 2 bases, and 17 bases lay between the germline ends. CDR3: CASNLSYRGNYGYTF. DNA for the CDR3: TGTGCCAGCAACCTGTCTTACCGGGGAAACTATGGCTACACCTTC.

As regards this clone: Other DNA variants within this sample encode the same CDR3. This chain joins TRBV10-1 and TRBJ1-1; perhaps TRBD1 as D (6 bases). CDR1 is WNHNN, CDR2 SYGVQD, per germline (reference sequence). The CDR3 loop spans 14 amino acids. The CDR3 loop is CVFHPSGGRGEAFF. The CDR3 bases are TGCGTCTTCCACCCATCGGGGGGCCGGGGTGAAGCTTTCTTT.

The chain joins TRBV19 to TRBJ2-5; D is perhaps TRBD1 (5 bases). The CDR3 runs to 13 residues. V shed 4 bases and J shed 1 base, with 7 bases lying between them. Germline V gives CDR1 LNHDA, CDR2 SQIVND (reference sequence). This CDR3 is CASSKGSQETQYF. The CDR3 DNA reads TGTGCCAGTAGTAAGGGGTCCCAAGAGACCCAGTACTTC.

The rearrangement joins TRBV5-1 to TRBJ2-2; TRBD2 agrees at 14 bases. Germline CDR1 is SGHRS and CDR2 is YFSETQ. After removal of 0 bases from V and 7 bases from J, the junction contained 2 bases not matched to a gene. The CDR3 length is 16 residues. The CDR3 bases are TGCGCCAGCAGCTTGGAGGGACTAGCGGGAGTCGGGGAGCTGTTTTTT. Amino acid sequence: CASSLEGLAGVGELFF.